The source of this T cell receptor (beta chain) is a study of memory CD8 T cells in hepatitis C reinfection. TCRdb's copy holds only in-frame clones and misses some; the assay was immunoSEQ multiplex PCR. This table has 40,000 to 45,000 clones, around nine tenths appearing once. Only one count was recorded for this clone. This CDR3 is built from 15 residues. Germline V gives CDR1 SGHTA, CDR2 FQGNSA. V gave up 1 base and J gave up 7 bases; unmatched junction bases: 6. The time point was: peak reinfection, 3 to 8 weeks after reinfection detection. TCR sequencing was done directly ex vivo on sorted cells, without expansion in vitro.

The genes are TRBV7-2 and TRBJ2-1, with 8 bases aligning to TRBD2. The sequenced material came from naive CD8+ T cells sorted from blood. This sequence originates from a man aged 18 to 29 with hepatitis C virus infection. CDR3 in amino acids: CASSLVMRGANEQFF. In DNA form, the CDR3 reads TGTGCCAGCAGCTTAGTTATGCGGGGGGCTAATGAGCAGTTCTTC. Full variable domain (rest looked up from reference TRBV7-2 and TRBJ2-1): GAGVSQSPSNKVTEKGKDVELRCDPISGHTALYWYRQSLGQGLEFLIYFQGNSAPDKSGLPSDRFSAERTGGSVSTLTIQRTQQEDSAVYLCASSLVMRGANEQFFGPGTRLTVL.